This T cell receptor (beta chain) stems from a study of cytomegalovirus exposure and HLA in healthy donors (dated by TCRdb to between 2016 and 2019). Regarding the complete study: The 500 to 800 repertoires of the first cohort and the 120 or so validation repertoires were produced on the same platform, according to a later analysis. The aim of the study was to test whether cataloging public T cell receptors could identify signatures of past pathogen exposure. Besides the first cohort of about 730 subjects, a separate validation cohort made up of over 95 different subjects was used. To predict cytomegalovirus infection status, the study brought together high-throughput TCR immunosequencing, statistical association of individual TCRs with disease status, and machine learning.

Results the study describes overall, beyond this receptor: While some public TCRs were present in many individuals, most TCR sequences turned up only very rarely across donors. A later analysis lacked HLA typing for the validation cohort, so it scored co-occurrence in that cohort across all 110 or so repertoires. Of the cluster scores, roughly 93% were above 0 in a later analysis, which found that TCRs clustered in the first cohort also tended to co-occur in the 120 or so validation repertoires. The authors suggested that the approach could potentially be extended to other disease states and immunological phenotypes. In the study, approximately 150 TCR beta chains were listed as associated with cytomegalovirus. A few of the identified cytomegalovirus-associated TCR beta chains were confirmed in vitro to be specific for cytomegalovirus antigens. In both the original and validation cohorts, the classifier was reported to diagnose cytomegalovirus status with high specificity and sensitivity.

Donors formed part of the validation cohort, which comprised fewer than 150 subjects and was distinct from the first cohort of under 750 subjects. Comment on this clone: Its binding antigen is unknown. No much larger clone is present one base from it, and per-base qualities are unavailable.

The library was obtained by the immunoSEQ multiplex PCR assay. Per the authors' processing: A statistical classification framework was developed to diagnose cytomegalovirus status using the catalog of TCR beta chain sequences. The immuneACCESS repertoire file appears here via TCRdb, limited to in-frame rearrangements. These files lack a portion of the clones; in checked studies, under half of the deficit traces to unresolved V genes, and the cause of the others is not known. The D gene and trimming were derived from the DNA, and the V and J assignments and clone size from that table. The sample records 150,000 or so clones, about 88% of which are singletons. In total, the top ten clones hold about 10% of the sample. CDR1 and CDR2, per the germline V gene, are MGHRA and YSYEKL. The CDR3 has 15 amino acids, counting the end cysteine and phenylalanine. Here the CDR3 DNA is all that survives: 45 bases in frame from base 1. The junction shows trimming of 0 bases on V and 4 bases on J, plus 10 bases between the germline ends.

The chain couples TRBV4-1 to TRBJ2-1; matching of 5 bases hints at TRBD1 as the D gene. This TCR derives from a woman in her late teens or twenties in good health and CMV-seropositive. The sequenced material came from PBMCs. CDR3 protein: CASSQDRALYNEQFF. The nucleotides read TGCGCCAGCAGCCAAGACAGGGCCCTATACAATGAGCAGTTCTTC.